This T cell receptor (beta chain) was profiled in a study of T-cell reconstitution after alpha-beta-depleted transplantation in children. CDR3 length equals 15 residues. The germline gives CDR1 MNHNS, CDR2 SASEGT. V lost 2 bases and J 4 bases, leaving 11 bases between the germline ends. This clonotype was seen ten or more times. Its antigen is currently unknown. The study, taken as a whole, reports: T-cell counts and diversity at one year post-transplant came mainly from newly produced T cells.

Preparation of the TCRbeta library involved a method that used unique molecular identifiers. In TCRdb, the PCR reads were re-called with MiXCR into one record per CDR3 protein. The sample lists about 7,700 distinct CDR3 sequences; roughly an eighth were seen once. Sequencing used PBMCs, mostly from graft donor cells, obtained 60 days after TCRalphabeta/CD19-depleted stem cell transplant. J is TRBJ2-2 and V is TRBV6-1; D call uncertain. This receptor was obtained from a patient aged 2 to 9 who had a stem cell transplant for inherited bone marrow failure, so the T cells may come from the graft donor. DNA of the CDR3: TGTGCCAGCAGTGAAATGGCTAGTGCCACCGGGGAGCTGTTTTTT. Its translation: CASSEMASATGELFF.